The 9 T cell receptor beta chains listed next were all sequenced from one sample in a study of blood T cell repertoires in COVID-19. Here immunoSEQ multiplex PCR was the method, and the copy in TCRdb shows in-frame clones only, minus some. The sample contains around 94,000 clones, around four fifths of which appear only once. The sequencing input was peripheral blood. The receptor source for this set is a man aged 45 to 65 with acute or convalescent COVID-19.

The CDR3 nucleotides are TGTGCCATTGGACAGGGGATCGGGGAGCTGTTTTTT. Residues: CAIGQGIGELFF. The rearrangement joins TRBV10-3 to TRBJ2-2, with TRBD1 matching 9 bases. CDR3 length: 12 residues. The germline V gene encodes CDR1 ENHRY and CDR2 SYGVKD. J lost 7 bases, V lost 9 bases, and 3 bases had no gene match.

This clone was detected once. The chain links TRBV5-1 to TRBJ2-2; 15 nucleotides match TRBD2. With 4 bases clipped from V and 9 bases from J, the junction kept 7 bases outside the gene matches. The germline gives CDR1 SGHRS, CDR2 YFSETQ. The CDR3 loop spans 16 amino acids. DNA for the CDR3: TGCGCCAGCAGCACTGGACTAGCGGGAGGGCGCCGGGAGCTGTTTTTT. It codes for CASSTGLAGGRRELFF.

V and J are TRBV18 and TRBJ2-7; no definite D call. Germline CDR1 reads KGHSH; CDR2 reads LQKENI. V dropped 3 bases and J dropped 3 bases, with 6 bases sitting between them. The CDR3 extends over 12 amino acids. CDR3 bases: TGTGCCAGCTCACCTGGCCTCTACGAGCAGTACTTC. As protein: CASSPGLYEQYF.

The CDR3 reads CAIRAPGLDYEQYF. CDR3 nucleotides: TGTGCCATCAGGGCCCCTGGACTAGACTACGAGCAGTACTTC. The chain links TRBV10-3 to TRBJ2-7, with 7 bases aligning to TRBD2. J gave up 3 bases and V 6 bases, and 8 bases lay outside the gene matches. From germline, CDR1 is ENHRY and CDR2 SYGVKD. The CDR3 extends over 14 amino acids.

CDR3 DNA sequence: TGCGCCAGCAGCTTGGGGGGGCTAGACGCGGATACGCAGTATTTT. Its translation: CASSLGGLDADTQYF. The rearrangement joins TRBV5-1 to TRBJ2-3; TRBD1 might be the D (6 bases). The CDR3 has 15 amino acids. Germline V gene data show CDR1 as SGHRS and CDR2 as YFSETQ. Trimming took 0 bases from V and 6 from J, leaving 14 bases between them.

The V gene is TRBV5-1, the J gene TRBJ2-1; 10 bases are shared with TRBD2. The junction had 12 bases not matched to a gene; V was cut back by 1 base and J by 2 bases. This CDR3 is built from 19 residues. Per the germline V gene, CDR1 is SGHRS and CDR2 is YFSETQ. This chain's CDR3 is CASSLLPSGGESTYNEQFF. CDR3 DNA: TGCGCCAGCAGCTTGTTGCCTAGCGGGGGTGAATCTACCTACAATGAGCAGTTCTTC.

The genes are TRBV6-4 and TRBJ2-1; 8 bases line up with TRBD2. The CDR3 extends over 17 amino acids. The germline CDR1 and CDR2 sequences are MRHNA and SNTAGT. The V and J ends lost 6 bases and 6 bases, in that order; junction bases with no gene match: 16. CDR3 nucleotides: TGTGCCAGCAGCCAACCCGAGGGACTAGGGCGGGCCAATGAGCAGTTCTTC. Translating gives CASSQPEGLGRANEQFF.

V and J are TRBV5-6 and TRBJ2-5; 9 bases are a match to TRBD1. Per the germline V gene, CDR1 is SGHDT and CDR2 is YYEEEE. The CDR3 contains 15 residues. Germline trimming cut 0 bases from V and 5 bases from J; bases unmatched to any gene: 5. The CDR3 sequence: CASSLGQGVRETQYF. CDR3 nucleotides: TGTGCCAGCAGCTTGGGACAGGGGGTTAGGGAGACCCAGTACTTC.

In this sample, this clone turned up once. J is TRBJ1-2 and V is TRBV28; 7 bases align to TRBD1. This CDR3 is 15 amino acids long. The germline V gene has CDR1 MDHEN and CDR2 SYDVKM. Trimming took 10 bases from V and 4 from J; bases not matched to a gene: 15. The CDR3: CATPREGALGYGYTF. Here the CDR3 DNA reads TGTGCCACCCCTCGTGAGGGGGCCCTCGGCTATGGCTACACCTTC.